The entry below gives a single T cell receptor (beta chain) sequence along with its context. Its antigen is still unknown. The V gene's germline CDR1 is MGHRA and CDR2 YSYEKL. V was pared by 0 bases and J by 4 bases, with 15 bases between. This CDR3 contains 16 residues. The data derive from a study of T cell responses to AZD1222 COVID-19 vaccine. The data were produced by immunoSEQ multiplex PCR, yet TCRdb's version contains in-frame clones alone and is incomplete. This repertoire shows fewer than 150,000 clones, around 86% found once; its top ten account for roughly 1.2%. General observations from the study: Just 5 to 7 AZD1222 recipients were seropositive at baseline. It was only after the peak T cell response that any repertoires were sampled. Compared with day 0, the breadth and depth of the Spike-specific TCR repertoire rose significantly after two doses of AZD1222. Reportedly, close to half of spike-specific TCRs are directed against unmutated variant regions.

This specimen was peripheral blood, taken on day 0 of AZD1222 vaccination. This clonotype was sampled from an adult in good health. This chain uses TRBV4-1 with TRBJ1-2; a weak D match, TRBD1 (6 bases). CDR3 in amino acids: CASSQESEGGGYGYTF. CDR3 DNA: TGCGCCAGCAGCCAAGAAAGTGAGGGGGGCGGCTATGGCTACACCTTC.